This T cell receptor beta chain originates from a study of monozygotic twins with inflammatory bowel disease. Broader study findings: TCRbeta diversity (inverse Simpson) was lower in IBD patients than in healthy co-twins.

Collection yielded approximately 2.7 ml of blood per donor. Points on this clonotype: As yet, its antigen is unknown.

The authors ran two nested PCRs of about 15 and 9 cycles on TCRalpha and TCRbeta cDNA. TCRdb re-called the 5' RACE reads; every CDR3 protein appears as one record, without DNA. The sample has roughly 200,000 distinct CDR3 sequences. The receptor's source is a human donor with ulcerative colitis or Crohn's disease, or a healthy co-twin of an affected twin (not recorded which). Material for sequencing was blood.

This chain's CDR3 is CSGSGLAGVGEQFF. The J gene is TRBJ2-1, the V gene TRBV20-1; TCRdb proposes TRBD2, but this gene call is untestable without DNA. The CDR3 is 14 amino acids. CDR1 and CDR2 (germline): DFQATT, SNEGSKA (reference sequence).